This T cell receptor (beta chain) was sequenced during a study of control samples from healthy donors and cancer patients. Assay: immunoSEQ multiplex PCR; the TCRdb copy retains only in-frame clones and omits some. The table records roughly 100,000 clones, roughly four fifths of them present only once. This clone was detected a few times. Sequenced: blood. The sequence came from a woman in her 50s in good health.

This chain's CDR3 is CSVEDVRQDHYEQYF. In DNA, the CDR3 is TGCAGCGTTGAAGATGTCAGGCAGGACCACTACGAGCAGTACTTC. The chain is built from TRBV29-1 and TRBJ2-7; no reliable D call. Per the germline V gene, CDR1 is SQVTM and CDR2 is ANQGSEA. V lost 0 bases, J lost 3 bases, and 15 bases lay in between. This CDR3 spans 15 amino acids.